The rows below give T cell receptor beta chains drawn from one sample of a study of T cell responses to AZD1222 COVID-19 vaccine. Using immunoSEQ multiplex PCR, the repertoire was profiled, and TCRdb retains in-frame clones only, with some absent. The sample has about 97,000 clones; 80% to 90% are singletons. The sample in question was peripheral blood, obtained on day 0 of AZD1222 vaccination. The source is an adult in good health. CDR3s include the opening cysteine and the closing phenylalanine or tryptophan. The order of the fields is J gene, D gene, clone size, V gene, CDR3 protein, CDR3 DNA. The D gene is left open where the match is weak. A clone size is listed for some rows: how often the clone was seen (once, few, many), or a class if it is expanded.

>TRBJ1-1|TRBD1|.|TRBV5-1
CASSALQGMNTEAFF
TGCGCCAGCAGCGCCTTACAGGGGATGAACACTGAAGCTTTCTTT
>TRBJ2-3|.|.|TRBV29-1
CSVAGTSGDTQYF
TGCAGCGTTGCTGGGACCTCGGGAGATACGCAGTATTTT
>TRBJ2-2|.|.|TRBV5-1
CASSLLEVTGELFF
TGCGCCAGCAGCTTACTAGAAGTCACCGGGGAGCTGTTTTTT
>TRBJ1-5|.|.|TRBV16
CASSQFLQDYSNQPQHF
TGTGCCAGCAGCCAATTTCTTCAGGACTATAGCAATCAGCCCCAGCATTTT
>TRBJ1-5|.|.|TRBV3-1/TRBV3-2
CASSQDPDQPQHF
TGTGCCAGCAGCCAAGACCCGGATCAGCCCCAGCATTTT
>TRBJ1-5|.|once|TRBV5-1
CASSLKGDENQPQHF
TGCGCCAGCAGCTTGAAGGGGGACGAAAATCAGCCCCAGCATTTT
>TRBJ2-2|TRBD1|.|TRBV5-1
CASSSVTGPGELFF
TGCGCCAGCAGCTCGGTGACAGGGCCCGGGGAGCTGTTTTTT
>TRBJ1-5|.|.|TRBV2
CASTPRETSNQPQHF
TGTGCCAGCACCCCCCGGGAAACTAGCAATCAGCCCCAGCATTTT
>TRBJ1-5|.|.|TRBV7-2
CASSLVFGASGHQPQHF
TGTGCCAGCAGCTTAGTTTTTGGGGCCTCGGGCCATCAGCCCCAGCATTTT
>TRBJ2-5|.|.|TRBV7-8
CASSLITSQETQYF
TGTGCCAGCAGCCTCATTACCAGCCAAGAGACCCAGTACTTC
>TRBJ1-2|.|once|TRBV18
CASSPPLAGYGYTF
TGTGCCAGCTCACCACCGCTGGCAGGCTATGGCTACACCTTC
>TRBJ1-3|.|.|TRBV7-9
CASSPPTGSGNTIYF
TGTGCCAGCAGCCCCCCGACAGGCTCTGGAAACACCATATATTTT
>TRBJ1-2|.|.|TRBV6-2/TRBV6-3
CASSSGGSPYGYTF
TGTGCCAGCAGTTCCGGGGGCTCCCCTTATGGCTACACCTTC